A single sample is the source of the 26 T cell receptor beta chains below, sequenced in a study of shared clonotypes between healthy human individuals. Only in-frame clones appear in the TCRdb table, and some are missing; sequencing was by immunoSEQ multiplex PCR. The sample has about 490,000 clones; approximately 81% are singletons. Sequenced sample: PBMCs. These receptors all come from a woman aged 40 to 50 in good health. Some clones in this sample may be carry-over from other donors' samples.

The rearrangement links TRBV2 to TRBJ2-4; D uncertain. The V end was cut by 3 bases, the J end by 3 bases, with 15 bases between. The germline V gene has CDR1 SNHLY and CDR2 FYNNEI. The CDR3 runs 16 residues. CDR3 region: CASSEGPSSGKNIQYF. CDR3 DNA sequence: TGTGCCAGCAGTGAGGGCCCCTCCTCAGGCAAAAACATTCAGTACTTC. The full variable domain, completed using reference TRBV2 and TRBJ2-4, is EPEVTQTPSHQVTQMGQEVILRCVPISNHLYFYWYRQILGQKVEFLVSFYNNEISEKSEIFDDQFSVERPDGSNFTLKIRSTKLEDSAMYFCASSEGPSSGKNIQYFGAGTRLSVL.

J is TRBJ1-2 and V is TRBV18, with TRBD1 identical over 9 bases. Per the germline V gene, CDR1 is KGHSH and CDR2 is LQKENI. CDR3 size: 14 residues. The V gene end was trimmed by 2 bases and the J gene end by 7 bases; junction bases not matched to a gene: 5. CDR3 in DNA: TGTGCCAGCTCACCAGATACAGGGGGCTTTGGCTACACCTTC. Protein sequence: CASSPDTGGFGYTF.

The CDR3, as DNA: TGTGCCAGCAGCTTCATAAGCGGGACTAGCACAGATACGCAGTATTTT. Translating gives CASSFISGTSTDTQYF. The chain links TRBV7-3 to TRBJ2-3, with TRBD2 identical over 7 bases. Trimming cost V 3 bases and J 0 bases; bases outside gene matches: 6. Germline assignment: CDR1 SGHTA and CDR2 FQGTGA. The CDR3 length is 16 residues.

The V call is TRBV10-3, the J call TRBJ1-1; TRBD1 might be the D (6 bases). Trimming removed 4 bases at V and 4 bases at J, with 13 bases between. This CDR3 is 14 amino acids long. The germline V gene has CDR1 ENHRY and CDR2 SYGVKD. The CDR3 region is CAISVGGLFTEAFF. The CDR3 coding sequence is TGTGCCATCAGTGTGGGGGGCCTCTTCACTGAAGCTTTCTTT.

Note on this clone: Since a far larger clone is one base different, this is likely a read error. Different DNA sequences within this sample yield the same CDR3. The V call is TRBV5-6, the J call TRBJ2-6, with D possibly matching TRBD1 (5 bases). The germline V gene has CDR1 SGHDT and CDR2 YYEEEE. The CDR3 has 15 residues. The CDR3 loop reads CASSLGRSGANVLTF. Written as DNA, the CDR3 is TGTGCCAGCAGCTTGGGCAGATCTGGGGCCAACGTCCTTACTTTC.

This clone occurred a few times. In DNA form, the CDR3 reads TGTGCCTCAGGACAGGGCCCGAGGGCAATATACGAGCAGTACTTC. Protein sequence: CASGQGPRAIYEQYF. This sequence joins TRBV6-5 and TRBJ2-7; 8 nucleotides agree with TRBD1. V shed 11 bases, J shed 4 bases, and the junction held 16 bases outside the gene matches. From germline, CDR1 is MNHEY and CDR2 SVGAGI. CDR3 size: 15 residues.

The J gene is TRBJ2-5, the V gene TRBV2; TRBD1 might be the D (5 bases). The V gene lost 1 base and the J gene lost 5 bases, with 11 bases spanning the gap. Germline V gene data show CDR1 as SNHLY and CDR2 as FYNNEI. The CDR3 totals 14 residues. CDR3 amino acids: CASSEVGDLETQYF. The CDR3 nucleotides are TGTGCCAGCAGTGAAGTAGGGGATTTGGAGACCCAGTACTTC.

In DNA, the CDR3 is TGTGCCAGCAGCTTCTTAGCGGGGTACGAGCAGTACTTC. Protein product: CASSFLAGYEQYF. The chain links TRBV7-2 to TRBJ2-7; 8 bases line up with TRBD2. V dropped 3 bases and J dropped 4; count of bases not matched to a gene: 2. CDR1 SGHTA and CDR2 FQGNSA come from the germline V gene. The CDR3 contains 13 residues.

The CDR3 sequence is CAIENGGSKQYF. The CDR3 nucleotides are TGTGCCATAGAGAATGGAGGGAGTAAGCAGTACTTC. The chain joins TRBV30 to TRBJ2-7; maybe TRBD2 (6 bases). CDR1 is GTSNPN, CDR2 SVGIG, per germline (reference sequence). Trimming removed 8 bases at V and 8 bases at J, with 19 bases between. This CDR3 spans 12 amino acids.

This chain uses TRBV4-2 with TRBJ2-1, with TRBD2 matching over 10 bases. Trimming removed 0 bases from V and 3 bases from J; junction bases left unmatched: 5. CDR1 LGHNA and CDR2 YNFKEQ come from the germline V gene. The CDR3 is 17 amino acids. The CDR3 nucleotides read TGTGCCAGCAGCCAAGAGCCTAGCGGGAGTCTCTACAATGAGCAGTTCTTC. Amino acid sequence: CASSQEPSGSLYNEQFF.

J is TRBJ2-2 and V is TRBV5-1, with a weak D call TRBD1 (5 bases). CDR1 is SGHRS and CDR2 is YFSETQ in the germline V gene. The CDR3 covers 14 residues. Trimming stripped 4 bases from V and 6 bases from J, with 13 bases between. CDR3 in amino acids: CASSLTPGSGELFF. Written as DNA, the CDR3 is TGCGCCAGCAGCCTTACCCCAGGGTCCGGGGAGCTGTTTTTT.

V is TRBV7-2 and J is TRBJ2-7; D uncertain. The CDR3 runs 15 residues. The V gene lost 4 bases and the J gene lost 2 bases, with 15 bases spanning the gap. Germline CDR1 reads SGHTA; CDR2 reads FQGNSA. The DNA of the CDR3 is TGTGCCAGCAGCTCCTCCACCGCGGCTACCTACGAGCAGTACTTC. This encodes CASSSSTAATYEQYF.

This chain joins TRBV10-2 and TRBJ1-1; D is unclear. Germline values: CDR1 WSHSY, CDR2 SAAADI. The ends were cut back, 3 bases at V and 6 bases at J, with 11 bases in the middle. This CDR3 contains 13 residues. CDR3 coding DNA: TGCGCCAGCAGTGAACGTGGGAAGGCTGAAGCTTTCTTT. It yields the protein CASSERGKAEAFF.

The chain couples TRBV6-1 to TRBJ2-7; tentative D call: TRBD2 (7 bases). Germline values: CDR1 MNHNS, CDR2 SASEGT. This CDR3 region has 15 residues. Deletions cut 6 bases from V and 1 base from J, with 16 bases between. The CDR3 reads CASRGGARRSYEQYF. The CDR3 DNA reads TGTGCCAGCAGGGGGGGGGCGAGGAGATCCTACGAGCAGTACTTC.

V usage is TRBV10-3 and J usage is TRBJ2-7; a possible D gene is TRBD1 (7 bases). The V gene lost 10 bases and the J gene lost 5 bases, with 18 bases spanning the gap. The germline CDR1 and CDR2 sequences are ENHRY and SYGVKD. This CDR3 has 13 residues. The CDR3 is CASMTGGGDEQYF. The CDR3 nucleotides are TGTGCCAGCATGACCGGAGGGGGCGACGAGCAGTACTTC.

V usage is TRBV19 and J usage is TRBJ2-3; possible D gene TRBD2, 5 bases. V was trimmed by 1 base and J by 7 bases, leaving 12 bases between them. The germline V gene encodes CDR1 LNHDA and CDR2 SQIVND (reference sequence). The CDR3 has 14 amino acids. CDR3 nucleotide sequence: TGTGCCAGTAGTATAGTTGGGGAGCCGAATACGCAGTATTTT. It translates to CASSIVGEPNTQYF.

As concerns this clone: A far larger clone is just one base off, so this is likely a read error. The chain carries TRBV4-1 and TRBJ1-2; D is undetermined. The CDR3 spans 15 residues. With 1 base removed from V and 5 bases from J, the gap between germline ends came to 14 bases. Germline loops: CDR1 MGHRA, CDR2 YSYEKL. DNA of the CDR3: TGCGCCAGCAGCCAAGGGTCTGGGAGTGGGTATGGCTACACCTTC. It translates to CASSQGSGSGYGYTF.

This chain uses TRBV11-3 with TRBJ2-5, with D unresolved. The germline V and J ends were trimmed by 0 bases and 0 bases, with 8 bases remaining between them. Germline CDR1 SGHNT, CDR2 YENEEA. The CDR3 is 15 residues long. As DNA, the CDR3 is TGTGCCAGCAGCTTAGATTTCAGTAACCAAGAGACCCAGTACTTC. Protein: CASSLDFSNQETQYF.

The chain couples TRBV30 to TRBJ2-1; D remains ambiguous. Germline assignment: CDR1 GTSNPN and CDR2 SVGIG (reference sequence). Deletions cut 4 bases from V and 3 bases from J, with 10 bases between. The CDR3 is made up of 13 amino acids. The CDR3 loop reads CAWTQIGYNEQFF. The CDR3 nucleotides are TGTGCCTGGACCCAGATAGGCTACAATGAGCAGTTCTTC. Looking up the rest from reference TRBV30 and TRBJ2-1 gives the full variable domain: SQTIHQWPATLVQPVGSPLSLECTVEGTSNPNLYWYRQAAGRGLQLLFYSVGIGQISSEVPQNLSASRPQDRQFILSSKKLLLSDSGFYLCAWTQIGYNEQFFGPGTRLTVL.

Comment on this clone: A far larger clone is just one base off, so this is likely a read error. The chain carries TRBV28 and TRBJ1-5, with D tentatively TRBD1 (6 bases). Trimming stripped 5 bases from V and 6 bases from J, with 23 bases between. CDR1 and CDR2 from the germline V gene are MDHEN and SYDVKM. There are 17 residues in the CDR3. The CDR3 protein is CASSTMELTGWSQPQHF. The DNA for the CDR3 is TGTGCCAGCAGTACAATGGAACTTACAGGGTGGAGTCAGCCCCAGCATTTT.

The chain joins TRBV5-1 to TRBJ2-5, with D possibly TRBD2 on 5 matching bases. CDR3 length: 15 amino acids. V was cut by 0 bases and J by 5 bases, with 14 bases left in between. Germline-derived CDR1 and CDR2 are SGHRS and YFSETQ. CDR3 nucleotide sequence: TGCGCCAGCAGCTTGGTGGCGGGTGCCAGGGAGACCCAGTACTTC. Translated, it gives CASSLVAGARETQYF.

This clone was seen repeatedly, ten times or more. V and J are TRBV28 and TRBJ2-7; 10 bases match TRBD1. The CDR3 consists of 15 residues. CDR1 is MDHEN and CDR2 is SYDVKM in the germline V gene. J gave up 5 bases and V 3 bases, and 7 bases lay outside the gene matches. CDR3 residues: CASSLAGTGANEQYF. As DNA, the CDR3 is TGTGCCAGCAGTTTGGCCGGGACAGGGGCTAACGAGCAGTACTTC.

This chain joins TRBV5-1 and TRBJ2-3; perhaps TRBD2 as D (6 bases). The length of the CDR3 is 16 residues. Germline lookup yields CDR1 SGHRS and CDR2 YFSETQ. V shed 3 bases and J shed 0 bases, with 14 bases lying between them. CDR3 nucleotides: TGCGCCAGCAGCTGGTATGAGCGGGCTAGCACAGATACGCAGTATTTT. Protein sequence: CASSWYERASTDTQYF.

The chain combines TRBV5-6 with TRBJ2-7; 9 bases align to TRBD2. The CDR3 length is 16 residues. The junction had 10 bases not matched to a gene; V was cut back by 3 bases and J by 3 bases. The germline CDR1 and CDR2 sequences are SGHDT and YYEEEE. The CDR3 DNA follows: TGTGCCAGCAGCTCGGGGGCGGGAGGGTTAGGCTACGAGCAGTACTTC. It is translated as CASSSGAGGLGYEQYF.

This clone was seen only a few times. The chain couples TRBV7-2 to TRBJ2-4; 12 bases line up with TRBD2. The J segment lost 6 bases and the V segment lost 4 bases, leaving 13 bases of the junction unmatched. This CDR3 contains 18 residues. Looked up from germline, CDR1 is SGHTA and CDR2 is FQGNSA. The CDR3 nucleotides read TGTGCCAGCAGCTCCTCCACTAAGCGACTAGCGGGAGTAAACATTCAGTACTTC. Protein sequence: CASSSSTKRLAGVNIQYF.

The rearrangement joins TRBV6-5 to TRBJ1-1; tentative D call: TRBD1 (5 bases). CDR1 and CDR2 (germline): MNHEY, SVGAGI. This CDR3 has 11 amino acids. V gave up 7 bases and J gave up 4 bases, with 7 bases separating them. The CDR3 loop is CASKGSTEAFF. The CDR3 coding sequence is TGTGCCAGCAAGGGGTCCACTGAAGCTTTCTTT.